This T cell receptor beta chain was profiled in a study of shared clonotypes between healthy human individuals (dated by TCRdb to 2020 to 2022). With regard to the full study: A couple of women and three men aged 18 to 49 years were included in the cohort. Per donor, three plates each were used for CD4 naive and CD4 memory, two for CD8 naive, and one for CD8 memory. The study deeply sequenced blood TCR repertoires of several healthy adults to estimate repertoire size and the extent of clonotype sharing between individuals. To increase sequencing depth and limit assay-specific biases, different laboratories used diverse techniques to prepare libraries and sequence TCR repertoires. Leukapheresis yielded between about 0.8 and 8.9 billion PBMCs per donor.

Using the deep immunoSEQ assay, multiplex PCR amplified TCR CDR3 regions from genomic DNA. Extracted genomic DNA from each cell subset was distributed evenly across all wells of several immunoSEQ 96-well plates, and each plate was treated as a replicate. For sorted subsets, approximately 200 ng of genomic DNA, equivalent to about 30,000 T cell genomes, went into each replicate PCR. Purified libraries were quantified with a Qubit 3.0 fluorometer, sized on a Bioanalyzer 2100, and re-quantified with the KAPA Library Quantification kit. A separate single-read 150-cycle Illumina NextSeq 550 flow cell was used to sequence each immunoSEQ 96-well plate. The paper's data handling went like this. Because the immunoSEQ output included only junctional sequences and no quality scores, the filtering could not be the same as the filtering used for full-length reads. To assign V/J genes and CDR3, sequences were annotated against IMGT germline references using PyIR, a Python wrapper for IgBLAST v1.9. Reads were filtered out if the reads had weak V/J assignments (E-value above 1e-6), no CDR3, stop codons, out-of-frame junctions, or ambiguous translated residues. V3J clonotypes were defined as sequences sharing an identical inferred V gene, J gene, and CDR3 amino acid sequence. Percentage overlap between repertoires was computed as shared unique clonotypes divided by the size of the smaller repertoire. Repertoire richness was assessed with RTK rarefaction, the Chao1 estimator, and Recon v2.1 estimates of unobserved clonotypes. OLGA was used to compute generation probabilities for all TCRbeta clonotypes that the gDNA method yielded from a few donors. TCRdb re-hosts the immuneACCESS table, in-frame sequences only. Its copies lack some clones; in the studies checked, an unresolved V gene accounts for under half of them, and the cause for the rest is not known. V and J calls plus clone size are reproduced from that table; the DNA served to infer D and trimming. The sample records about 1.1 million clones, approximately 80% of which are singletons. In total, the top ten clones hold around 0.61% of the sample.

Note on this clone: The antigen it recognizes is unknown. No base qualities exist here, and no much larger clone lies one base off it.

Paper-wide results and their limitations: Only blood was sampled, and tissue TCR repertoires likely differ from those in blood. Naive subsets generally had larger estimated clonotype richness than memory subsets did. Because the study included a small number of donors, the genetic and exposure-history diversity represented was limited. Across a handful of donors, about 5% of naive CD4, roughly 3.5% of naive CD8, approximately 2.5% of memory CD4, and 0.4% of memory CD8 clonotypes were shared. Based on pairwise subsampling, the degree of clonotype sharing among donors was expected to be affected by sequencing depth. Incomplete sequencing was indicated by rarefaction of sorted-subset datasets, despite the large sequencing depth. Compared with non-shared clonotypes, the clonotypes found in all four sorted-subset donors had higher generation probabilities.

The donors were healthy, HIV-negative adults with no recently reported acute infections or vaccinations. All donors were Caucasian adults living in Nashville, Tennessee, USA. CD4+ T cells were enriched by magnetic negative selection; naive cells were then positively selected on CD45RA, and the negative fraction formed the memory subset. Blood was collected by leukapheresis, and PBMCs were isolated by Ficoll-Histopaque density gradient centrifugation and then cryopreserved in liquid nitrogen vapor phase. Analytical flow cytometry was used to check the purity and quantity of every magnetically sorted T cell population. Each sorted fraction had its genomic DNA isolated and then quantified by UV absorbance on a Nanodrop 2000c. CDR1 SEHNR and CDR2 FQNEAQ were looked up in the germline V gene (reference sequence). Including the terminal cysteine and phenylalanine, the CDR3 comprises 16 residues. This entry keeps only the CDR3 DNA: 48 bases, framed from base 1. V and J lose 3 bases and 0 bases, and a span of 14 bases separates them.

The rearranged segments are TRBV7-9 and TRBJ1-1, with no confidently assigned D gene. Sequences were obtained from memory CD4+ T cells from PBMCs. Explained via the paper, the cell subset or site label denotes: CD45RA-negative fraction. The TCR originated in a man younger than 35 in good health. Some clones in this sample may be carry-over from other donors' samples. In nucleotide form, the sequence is TGTGCCAGCAGCTTCCTCCATAAGGGTATGAACACTGAAGCTTTCTTT. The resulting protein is CASSFLHKGMNTEAFF.